One and the same sample provided the 31 T cell receptor beta chains below, sequenced in a study of blood T cell repertoires in COVID-19. This table comes from immunoSEQ multiplex PCR, and its TCRdb copy is limited to in-frame clones, with some not included. The sample consists of over 200,000 clones, 82% of them appearing once. Sequenced: peripheral blood. The source is a woman aged 40 to 55 with acute or convalescent COVID-19.

The V gene is TRBV24-1, the J gene TRBJ1-2; 11 bases are shared with TRBD1. Trimming at V came to 4 bases and at J to 0 bases, leaving 9 bases not matched to a gene. Germline V gene data show CDR1 as KGHDR and CDR2 as SFDVKD. The CDR3 runs 18 residues. The CDR3: CATSDRRDRGFANYGYTF. The CDR3 DNA reads TGTGCCACCAGTGACCGCCGGGACAGGGGGTTTGCTAACTATGGCTACACCTTC.

The chain couples TRBV29-1 to TRBJ2-1; 14 bases are shared with TRBD2. The CDR3 extends over 14 amino acids. Germline CDR1 and CDR2: SQVTM and ANQGSEA. J gave up 9 bases and V 4 bases, and 5 bases lay outside the gene matches. CDR3 amino acids: CSVATSGRAGEQFF. DNA of the CDR3: TGCAGCGTTGCGACTAGCGGGAGGGCCGGTGAGCAGTTCTTC.

The J gene is TRBJ1-1, the V gene TRBV27; TRBD1 aligns across 9 bases. The V and J ends lost 5 bases and 3 bases, in that order; junction bases with no gene match: 10. Germline V CDR1 and CDR2: MNHEY, SMNVEV (reference sequence). The CDR3 runs 16 residues. The CDR3 nucleotides are TGTGCCAGCAGTGACCGCGGGGACAGGGTGGACACTGAAGCTTTCTTT. This gives the protein CASSDRGDRVDTEAFF.

The sample holds a few counts of this clone. The chain carries TRBV18 and TRBJ2-5, with TRBD2 matching over 7 bases. The CDR3 covers 16 residues. Trimming removed 3 bases from V and 2 bases from J; junction bases left unmatched: 9. CDR1 is KGHSH and CDR2 is LQKENI in the germline V gene. Here the CDR3 DNA reads TGTGCCAGCTCACCCACCCACCACGGGGGGCAAGAGACCCAGTACTTC. Amino acids: CASSPTHHGGQETQYF. Filled out from reference TRBV18 and TRBJ2-5, the complete variable domain reads NAGVMQNPRHLVRRRGQEARLRCSPMKGHSHVYWYRQLPEEGLKFMVYLQKENIIDESGMPKERFSAEFPKEGPSILRIQQVVRGDSAAYFCASSPTHHGGQETQYFGPGTRLLVL.

The rearrangement uses TRBV7-2 and TRBJ1-5; the D gene is possibly TRBD1 (5 bases). In germline, CDR1 is SGHTA, CDR2 FQGNSA. V was clipped by 5 bases and J by 5 bases, with 16 bases between them. This CDR3 contains 15 residues. CDR3 amino acids: CASSLDGQGYQPQHF. The CDR3 nucleotides read TGTGCCAGCAGCCTGGACGGGCAGGGCTATCAGCCCCAGCATTTT.

The V and J genes are TRBV27 and TRBJ2-2, with unresolved D. V lost 3 bases and J lost 1, with 9 bases in between. The V gene's germline CDR1 is MNHEY and CDR2 SMNVEV (reference sequence). There are 15 residues in the CDR3. For the CDR3, the DNA is TGTGCCAGCAGTTTTGACTGGCGGAACACCGGGGAGCTGTTTTTT. Translated: CASSFDWRNTGELFF.

The gene calls are TRBV25-1 and TRBJ1-5; possibly TRBD1 for D (5 bases). Germline V gene lookup returns CDR1 MGHDK and CDR2 SYGVNS. This CDR3 region has 16 residues. V shed 7 bases and J shed 4 bases, with 20 bases lying between them. The CDR3 protein is CASNQGHPGPNQPQHF. The CDR3 DNA is TGTGCCAGCAATCAAGGACACCCAGGCCCTAATCAGCCCCAGCATTTT. The full variable domain, with the rest looked up from reference TRBV25-1 and TRBJ1-5, is EADIYQTPRYLVIGTGKKITLECSQTMGHDKMYWYQQDPGMELHLIHYSYGVNSTEKGDLSSESTVSRIRTEHFPLTLESARPSHTSQYLCASNQGHPGPNQPQHFGDGTRLSIL.

The CDR3 coding sequence is TGTGCCAGCAGCCTAAGGGGCATAAACGAGCAGTACTTC. Translated, it gives CASSLRGINEQYF. V usage is TRBV12-3 or TRBV12-4 and J usage is TRBJ2-7; D is possibly TRBD1 (5 bases). Trimming left V 6 bases short and J 5 bases short, with 14 bases between. This CDR3 contains 13 residues.

This chain joins TRBV7-9 and TRBJ2-7, with TRBD2 matching over 12 bases. The CDR3 consists of 16 residues. Trimming removed 6 bases from V and 5 bases from J; junction bases left unmatched: 11. Per the germline V gene, CDR1 is SEHNR and CDR2 is FQNEAQ (reference sequence). CDR3 region: CASSKKTSGSSHEQYF. Here the CDR3 DNA reads TGTGCCAGCAGTAAAAAGACTAGCGGGAGTTCCCACGAGCAGTACTTC. The full variable domain, rest sourced from reference TRBV7-9 and TRBJ2-7, is DTGVSQNPRHKITKRGQNVTFRCDPISEHNRLYWYRQTLGQGPEFLTYFQNEAQLEKSRLLSDRFSAERPKGSFSTLEIQRTEQGDSAMYLCASSKKTSGSSHEQYFGPGTRLTVT.

V gene TRBV7-8 combines with J gene TRBJ1-6, with D uncertain. The CDR3 has 17 residues. V lost 1 base and J lost 3, with 13 bases in between. Germline assignment: CDR1 SGHVS and CDR2 FQNEAQ. The DNA of the CDR3 is TGTGCCAGCAGCTTAGGTCCGTCAGGATTCTATAATTCACCCCTCCACTTT. Protein sequence: CASSLGPSGFYNSPLHF.

V is TRBV9 and J is TRBJ2-5, with D perhaps TRBD2 (5 bases). V dropped 3 bases and J dropped 5 bases, with 17 bases sitting between them. Germline values: CDR1 SGDLS, CDR2 YYNGEE. CDR3 length: 15 residues. CDR3 nucleotides: TGTGCCAGCAGCGGCAAGGAGGACGTTTTTGAGACCCAGTACTTC. Protein product: CASSGKEDVFETQYF.

The gene calls are TRBV5-6 and TRBJ2-7; D is possibly TRBD2 (6 bases). The CDR3 is 13 residues long. Germline V gene sequence: CDR1 SGHDT, CDR2 YYEEEE. With 3 bases removed from V and 6 bases from J, the gap between germline ends came to 13 bases. DNA of the CDR3: TGTGCCAGCAGCTCTCGGGGAGGCGGCGAGCAGTACTTC. Its translation is CASSSRGGGEQYF.

The rearrangement links TRBV27 to TRBJ2-7; a possible D gene is TRBD2 (5 bases). The CDR3 runs 13 residues. Trimming removed 3 bases from V and 3 bases from J, with 9 bases in between. Germline values: CDR1 MNHEY, CDR2 SMNVEV (reference sequence). The CDR3 spells CASSFYGNYEQYF. Written as DNA, the CDR3 is TGTGCCAGCAGTTTCTACGGGAACTACGAGCAGTACTTC.

CDR3 sequence: CASRRGGDGYTF. Here the CDR3 DNA reads TGTGCCAGCCGCCGCGGGGGAGATGGCTACACCTTC. The chain carries TRBV6-5 and TRBJ1-2; possible D gene TRBD1, 5 bases. Germline V gene lookup returns CDR1 MNHEY and CDR2 SVGAGI. The V gene lost 8 bases and the J gene lost 6 bases, with 13 bases spanning the gap. CDR3 length: 12 residues.

The chain has TRBV12-3 or TRBV12-4 and TRBJ1-5; D is undetermined. The CDR3 has 12 residues. The V gene lost 7 bases and the J gene lost 3 bases, with 7 bases spanning the gap. The CDR3 spells CASTRYNQPQHF. The CDR3, as DNA: TGTGCCAGCACACGGTACAATCAGCCCCAGCATTTT.

The rearrangement joins TRBV5-6 to TRBJ2-7; weak D call: TRBD2 (5 bases). Germline lookup yields CDR1 SGHDT and CDR2 YYEEEE. The CDR3 is 14 residues long. Trimming shortened V by 3 bases and J by 3 bases, and 13 bases separated the two germline ends. CDR3 DNA: TGTGCCAGCAGCTCCCCCTGGGAGAACTACGAGCAGTACTTC. This gives the protein CASSSPWENYEQYF.

This sequence joins TRBV10-3 and TRBJ2-1; a possible D gene is TRBD1 (6 bases). The germline gives CDR1 ENHRY, CDR2 SYGVKD. The V end was cut by 0 bases, the J end by 8 bases, with 14 bases between. There are 15 residues in the CDR3. This CDR3 reads CAISESWGQPHEQFF. The CDR3 DNA follows: TGTGCCATCAGTGAGTCGTGGGGACAACCCCATGAGCAGTTCTTC.

V is TRBV15 and J is TRBJ1-5; a possible D gene is TRBD1 (6 bases). V was trimmed by 0 bases and J by 1 base, leaving 7 bases between them. There are 15 residues in the CDR3. Germline V gene sequence: CDR1 LNHNV, CDR2 YYDKDF (reference sequence). The DNA for the CDR3 is TGTGCCACCAGCAGAGATGGGGGCAGCAATCAGCCCCAGCATTTT. This gives the protein CATSRDGGSNQPQHF.

The gene calls are TRBV6-1 and TRBJ1-1, with D possibly matching TRBD1 (6 bases). Trimming removed 0 bases at V and 1 base at J, with 21 bases between. Germline V gene lookup returns CDR1 MNHNS and CDR2 SASEGT. CDR3 length equals 19 residues. The CDR3 DNA is TGTGCCAGCAGTGAAGCTCAACAGGGTATGATTTATGGGAACACTGAAGCTTTCTTT. Protein sequence: CASSEAQQGMIYGNTEAFF.

CDR3 sequence: CASSIRQGASAGGNEQFF. CDR3 in DNA: TGTGCCAGCAGCATTAGACAGGGGGCTTCGGCGGGGGGCAATGAGCAGTTCTTC. V usage is TRBV27 and J usage is TRBJ2-1, with TRBD1 matching 10 bases. Germline V gene lookup returns CDR1 MNHEY and CDR2 SMNVEV (reference sequence). The V and J ends lost 6 bases and 6 bases, in that order; junction bases with no gene match: 17. The CDR3 covers 18 residues.

The V and J genes are TRBV5-8 and TRBJ2-3; 8 bases line up with TRBD2. The CDR3 spans 16 residues. J was trimmed by 0 bases and V by 4 bases; bases with no gene match: 7. Germline CDR1 and CDR2: SGHTS and YDEGEE. CDR3 DNA sequence: TGTGCCAGCAGCCCAGGGGCTAGCGGGAGCACAGATACGCAGTATTTT. It is translated as CASSPGASGSTDTQYF.

The V call is TRBV19, the J call TRBJ2-1; 7 positions agree with TRBD1. CDR1 is LNHDA and CDR2 is SQIVND in the germline V gene (reference sequence). The CDR3 contains 15 residues. With 3 bases clipped from V and 1 base from J, the junction kept 3 bases outside the gene matches. The CDR3 DNA is TGTGCCAGTAGTATTGACAGGGCTTCCTACAATGAGCAGTTCTTC. Its translation: CASSIDRASYNEQFF.

This clone was seen only a few times. The genes are TRBV14 and TRBJ2-2; D perhaps matches TRBD2 (5 bases). Per germline, CDR1 SGHDN and CDR2 FVKESK. This CDR3 has 16 amino acids. V was pared by 0 bases and J by 3 bases, with 11 bases between. The CDR3 region is CASSQDLGLDTGELFF. CDR3 DNA: TGTGCCAGCAGCCAAGATCTAGGACTTGACACCGGGGAGCTGTTTTTT. The complete variable domain, with remaining parts taken from reference TRBV14 and TRBJ2-2, reads EAGVTQFPSHSVIEKGQTVTLRCDPISGHDNLYWYRRVMGKEIKFLLHFVKESKQDESGMPNNRFLAERTGGTYSTLKVQPAELEDSGVYFCASSQDLGLDTGELFFGEGSRLTVL.

The rearrangement links TRBV18 to TRBJ1-2; D may be TRBD1 (6 bases). The germline gives CDR1 KGHSH, CDR2 LQKENI. Trimming took off 3 bases at V and 4 bases at J, with 21 bases between the two ends. The CDR3 has 17 amino acids. The CDR3 is CASSPGGATGSLYGYTF. The CDR3 coding sequence is TGTGCCAGCTCACCGGGGGGGGCGACAGGCTCCCTCTATGGCTACACCTTC.

The sample holds a few counts of this clone. The CDR3 nucleotides are TGTGCCACCCGGACCTGGGGAGGGGAGACCCAGTACTTC. This gives the protein CATRTWGGETQYF. The genes are TRBV5-4 and TRBJ2-5, with 7 bases aligning to TRBD2. There are 13 residues in the CDR3. CDR1 is SGHNT and CDR2 is YYREEE in the germline V gene (reference sequence). The J segment lost 5 bases and the V segment lost 9 bases, leaving 10 bases of the junction unmatched.

This rearrangement joins TRBV11-3 to TRBJ2-7; D is perhaps TRBD2 (6 bases). The V gene's germline CDR1 is SGHNT and CDR2 YENEEA. The CDR3 has 14 amino acids. The V and J ends lost 1 base and 3 bases respectively, with 10 bases between them. The CDR3, as DNA: TGTGCCAGCAGCTTAGGGGCGGGAAACTACGAGCAGTACTTC. Protein: CASSLGAGNYEQYF.

This rearrangement joins TRBV6-5 to TRBJ2-2; 10 nucleotides align to TRBD2. Per the germline V gene, CDR1 is MNHEY and CDR2 is SVGAGI. The CDR3 loop spans 14 amino acids. Trimming cost V 6 bases and J 4 bases; bases outside gene matches: 2. DNA for the CDR3: TGTGCCAGCAGGGCTAGCGGGGGCACCGGGGAGCTGTTTTTT. Protein product: CASRASGGTGELFF.

The chain couples TRBV18 to TRBJ2-1, with D possibly TRBD2 on 5 matching bases. V was trimmed by 3 bases and J by 2 bases, leaving 14 bases between them. The CDR3 has 16 amino acids. Germline V lookup: CDR1 KGHSH, CDR2 LQKENI. CDR3 sequence (DNA): TGTGCCAGCTCACCGGGAGACTACACCCCCTACAATGAGCAGTTCTTC. This codes for CASSPGDYTPYNEQFF.

This clone was recorded only once. The chain uses TRBV13 and TRBJ2-7, with D hard to call. CDR3 length: 14 residues. Trimming shortened V by 6 bases and J by 7 bases, and 19 bases separated the two germline ends. Germline CDR1 is PRHDT and CDR2 is FYEKMQ (reference sequence). This CDR3 is CASSRPSFAVEQYF. CDR3 bases: TGTGCCAGCAGTCGACCGAGTTTTGCGGTGGAGCAGTACTTC. Supplemented by reference TRBV13 and TRBJ2-7, the full variable domain reads AAGVIQSPRHLIKEKRETATLKCYPIPRHDTVYWYQQGPGQDPQFLISFYEKMQSDKGSIPDRFSAQQFSDYHSELNMSSLELGDSALYFCASSRPSFAVEQYFGPGTRLTVT.

The rearrangement joins TRBV4-1 to TRBJ1-1, with D hard to call. The germline gives CDR1 MGHRA, CDR2 YSYEKL. V was trimmed by 2 bases and J by 0 bases, leaving 10 bases between them. The CDR3 extends over 15 amino acids. The CDR3 nucleotides are TGCGCCAGCAGCCAATTTTCTCAGATGAACACTGAAGCTTTCTTT. It translates to CASSQFSQMNTEAFF.

Only a few counts were recorded for this clone. V gene TRBV28 combines with J gene TRBJ2-1; tentatively, D is TRBD2 (5 bases). The CDR3 runs 13 residues. V was clipped by 3 bases and J by 5 bases, with 8 bases between them. Germline assignment: CDR1 MDHEN and CDR2 SYDVKM. The CDR3 nucleotides are TGTGCCAGCAGTTTTTTAGCGAACAATGAGCAGTTCTTC. Its translation is CASSFLANNEQFF. Drawing the rest from reference TRBV28 and TRBJ2-1, the complete variable domain is DVKVTQSSRYLVKRTGEKVFLECVQDMDHENMFWYRQDPGLGLRLIYFSYDVKMKEKGDIPEGYSVSREKKERFSLILESASTNQTSMYLCASSFLANNEQFFGPGTRLTVL.